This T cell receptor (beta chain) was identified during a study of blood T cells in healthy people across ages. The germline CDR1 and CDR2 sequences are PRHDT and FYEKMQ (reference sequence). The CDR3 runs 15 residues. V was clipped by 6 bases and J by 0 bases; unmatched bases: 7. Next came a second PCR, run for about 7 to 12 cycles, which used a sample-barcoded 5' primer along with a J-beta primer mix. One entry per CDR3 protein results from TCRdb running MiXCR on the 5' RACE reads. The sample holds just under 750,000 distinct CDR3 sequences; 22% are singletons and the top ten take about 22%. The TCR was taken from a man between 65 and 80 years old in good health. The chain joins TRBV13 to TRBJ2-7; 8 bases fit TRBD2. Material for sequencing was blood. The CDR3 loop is CASRRLASSSYEQYV. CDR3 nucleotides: TGTGCCAGCAGGAGACTAGCGTCAAGCTCCTACGAGCAGTACGTC.